This T cell receptor (beta chain) was captured in a study of PD-L1 blockade in urothelial cancer. At the level of the study: Each participant's history included 0 to 3 prior chemotherapy regimens. Study-level points and caveats: Durable benefit accompanied greater 3-week expansion of tumor-associated blood clones.

Of note for this clone: No antigen is known for it.

Each PCR received spiked synthetic TCR analog templates. The table came from immunoSEQ multiplex PCR; TCRdb's copy has only in-frame clones and leaves some out. Seen here are roughly 74,000 clones, around 87% observed once, and the top ten hold 5% to 6%. The J segment lost 10 bases and the V segment lost 5 bases, leaving 13 bases of the junction unmatched. The CDR3 totals 16 residues. Looked up from germline, CDR1 is SEHNR and CDR2 is FQNEAQ (reference sequence). The rearrangement uses TRBV7-9 and TRBJ1-4; 10 positions agree with TRBD1. This TCR was recovered from a woman in her 70s with urothelial cancer. The specimen comprised PBMCs, sampled around atezolizumab (anti-PD-L1) treatment. CDR3 sequence: CASSHGRDRGVGKLFF. The CDR3, as DNA: TGTGCCAGCAGCCACGGGAGGGACAGGGGAGTTGGAAAACTGTTTTTT. Full variable domain (remainder filled in from reference TRBV7-9 and TRBJ1-4): DTGVSQNPRHKITKRGQNVTFRCDPISEHNRLYWYRQTLGQGPEFLTYFQNEAQLEKSRLLSDRFSAERPKGSFSTLEIQRTEQGDSAMYLCASSHGRDRGVGKLFFGSGTQLSVL.